This TCR beta chain was sequenced in a study of T cell repertoires in cytomegalovirus infection. The overall study: Public TCR beta signatures marked donors with CMV infection and the matching HLA.

After removal of 6 bases from V and 7 bases from J, the junction contained 9 bases not matched to a gene. This CDR3 spans 15 amino acids. Per the germline V gene, CDR1 is SGHTA and CDR2 is FQGTGA. General observations from the study: Cumulative public TCR beta family frequency identified CMV carriers with the relevant HLA.

This clonotype was observed a handful of times. Antigen unknown. TCRdb reprocessed the reads with MiXCR, giving one entry per CDR3 protein. Altogether roughly 80,000 distinct CDR3 sequences are present, approximately 42% being singletons, with the ten largest covering over 90%. The source is a human donor in good health (CMV status not recorded). Some clones in this sample may be carry-over from other donors' samples. Here the sequenced sample was CD8+ T cells from cultured PBMCs, taken from culture after CMV antigen stimulation. This sequence joins TRBV7-3 and TRBJ2-7; 13 positions agree with TRBD2. CDR3 amino acids: CASSTVPGLAGEQYF. CDR3 sequence (DNA): TGTGCCAGCAGTACGGTTCCGGGACTAGCGGGGGAGCAGTACTTC.